What follows are 11 T cell receptor beta chains derived from one specimen sequenced in a study of tumor and adjacent non-tumor tissue in lung cancer. The library came from three nested PCR rounds adapted from ARM-PCR protocols. A single record per CDR3 protein comes from TCRdb applying MiXCR to the multiplex PCR reads. The repertoire consists of more than 60,000 distinct CDR3 sequences, with 76% occurring once and the leading ten covering under 55%. RNA was extracted from bulk tissue without any cell sorting. Distant lung tissue was collected more than 3 cm away from the tumor edge. The sample consisted of distant non-tumor lung tissue. The receptors originated from a man aged 55 to 69 with non-small cell lung cancer.

Concerning this clonotype itself: No conserved phenylalanine or tryptophan is present at the end of the CDR3, so a read error is the likely explanation. This chain connects TRBV6-1 to TRBJ2-2; 9 nucleotides match TRBD2. Germline values: CDR1 MNHNS, CDR2 SASEGT. The CDR3 consists of 14 residues. J gave up 4 bases and V 5 bases, and 2 bases lay outside the gene matches. The CDR3 loop reads CASSTAGGTGELFS. The CDR3, as DNA: TGTGCCAGCAGTACAGCGGGGGGCACCGGGGAGCTGTTTTCT.

A remark on this clonotype: The junction does not match germline at one end; this may be a read error. The chain joins TRBV29-1 to TRBJ1-5, with TRBD1 identical over 7 bases. There are 13 residues in the CDR3. Looked up from germline, CDR1 is SQVTM and CDR2 is ANQGSEA. In nucleotides, the CDR3 is TGCAGCGTTGTAGGGGGCGGGAATCAGCCGCAGCATTTT. Its protein product is CSVVGGGNQPQHF.

Notes on this clonotype: Sequence at one end of the junction differs from germline and may be a read error. The chain recombines TRBV5-1 with TRBJ2-2; TRBD2 matches at 8 bases. The CDR3 spans 16 residues. Germline V CDR1 and CDR2: SGHRS, YFSETQ. The DNA for the CDR3 is TGTGCCAGTAGTCGGATTAGCGGGACTCGCACCGGGGAGCTGTTTTTT. Protein product: CASSRISGTRTGELFF.

This clonotype has a count of ten or more. This rearrangement joins TRBV4-1 to TRBJ2-5; no definite D call. CDR1 is MGHRA and CDR2 is YSYEKL in the germline V gene. The CDR3 spans 13 residues. Trimming took off 1 base at V and 5 bases at J, with 8 bases between the two ends. Here the CDR3 reads CASSQGPWETQYF. For the CDR3, the DNA is TGCGCCAGCAGCCAAGGCCCGTGGGAGACCCAGTACTTC.

This clonotype was detected once. A junction boundary mismatches the germline segment, possibly from a read error. The rearrangement joins TRBV11-3 to TRBJ2-1, with TRBD2 matching over 9 bases. The CDR3 extends over 15 amino acids. Looked up from germline, CDR1 is SGHNT and CDR2 is YENEEA. CDR3 sequence (DNA): TGTGTCAGCAGTCAGGAAGCGGGAGGTGGCGATGAGCAGTTCTTC. Translated: CVSSQEAGGGDEQFF.

This rearrangement joins TRBV29-1 to TRBJ2-5, with D possibly being TRBD1 (5 bases). The CDR3 is made up of 13 amino acids. V dropped 5 bases and J dropped 5 bases, with 15 bases sitting between them. The germline CDR1 and CDR2 sequences are SQVTM and ANQGSEA. The CDR3 DNA follows: TGCAGCGTTACAGACAGTTCATCTGAGACCCAGTACTTC. Protein sequence: CSVTDSSSETQYF.

Notes on this clonotype: Possible read error: a much larger clone is one base away. The chain has TRBV30 and TRBJ2-1; weak D call: TRBD1 (5 bases). In germline, CDR1 is GTSNPN, CDR2 SVGIG (reference sequence). The CDR3 is made up of 13 amino acids. For the CDR3, the DNA is TGTGCCCGGAGTGTAGTCCAGGGAAATGAGCAGTTCTTC. It specifies CARSVVQGNEQFF.

About this clonotype: One end of the junction varies from germline; a read error may be responsible. The gene calls are TRBV13 and TRBJ2-7; D perhaps matches TRBD2 (6 bases). This CDR3 has 13 amino acids. Germline assignment: CDR1 PRHDT and CDR2 FYEKMQ (reference sequence). CDR3 in amino acids: CASSTSGAGKQYF. The CDR3 coding sequence is TGTGCCAGCAGCACCAGTGGGGCGGGAAAGCAATACTTC.

By sample share, this clonotype is medium-sized. The chain has TRBV11-1 and TRBJ1-6, with D perhaps matching TRBD1 (5 bases). The germline V and J ends were trimmed by 6 bases and 7 bases, with 13 bases remaining between them. CDR3 size: 14 residues. CDR1 is SGHAT, CDR2 FQDESV, per germline (reference sequence). In DNA form, the CDR3 reads TGTGCCAGCAGTTCGGGGGATCGCAATTCACCCCTCCACTTT. It yields the protein CASSSGDRNSPLHF. The entire variable domain, with the rest obtained from reference TRBV11-1 and TRBJ1-6, is as follows: EAEVAQSPRYKITEKSQAVAFWCDPISGHATLYWYRQILGQGPELLVQFQDESVVDDSQLPKDRFSAERLKGVDSTLKIQPAELGDSAMYLCASSSGDRNSPLHFGNGTRLTVT.

The sample holds one count of this clonotype. The junction shows a germline mismatch at one end, possibly a read error. The chain recombines TRBV29-1 with TRBJ1-2, with TRBD1 as a possible D gene (6 bases). There are 12 residues in the CDR3. Germline V gene sequence: CDR1 SQVTM, CDR2 ANQGSEA. This CDR3 reads CSVEEQGDGCTF. The CDR3 DNA follows: TGCAGCGTTGAAGAACAGGGAGATGGCTGCACGTTC.

This clonotype appeared many times. This chain uses TRBV6-6 with TRBJ2-4, with 11 bases that match TRBD2. Germline loops: CDR1 MNHNY, CDR2 SVGAGI (reference sequence). The CDR3 contains 16 residues. After removal of 6 bases from V and 1 base from J, the junction contained 5 bases not matched to a gene. Here the CDR3 DNA reads TGTGCCAGCAGAGTGACTAGCGGGACTGCCAAAAACATTCAGTACTTC. Its protein is CASRVTSGTAKNIQYF.